Listed below are T cell receptor beta chains from one sample, sequenced in a study of CD8+CD57+ T cells in acquired aplastic anemia. TCRdb redid the calling of the reads with MiXCR, one entry per CDR3 protein. In the table there are 150,000 or so distinct CDR3 sequences, about 45% of which are singletons. The sequenced sample consisted of sorted CD4+, CD8+, or CD8+CD57+ T cells (not recorded which) from PBMCs. Receptor source: a human donor with aplastic anemia. Both conserved end residues are part of each CDR3. The order of the fields is V gene, J gene, D gene, clone size, CDR3 protein, CDR3 DNA. The D gene is left open where the match is weak. Size values are once, few and many counts, or a class for expanded clones, and some rows have none.

v_gene: TRBV2; j_gene: TRBJ2-5; d_gene: TRBD1; abundance: NA; CDR3aa: CASGTGGRETQYF; CDR3nt: TGTGCCAGCGGTACAGGGGGCAGAGAGACCCAGTACTTC
v_gene: TRBV4-3; j_gene: TRBJ1-4; d_gene: NA; abundance: many; CDR3aa: CASSQEGGLGKLFF; CDR3nt: TGCGCCAGCAGCCAAGAAGGGGGACTTGGAAAACTGTTTTTT
v_gene: TRBV6-2/TRBV6-3; j_gene: TRBJ1-1; d_gene: NA; abundance: NA; CDR3aa: CASKRGASNTEAFF; CDR3nt: TGTGCCAGCAAAAGAGGGGCGTCGAACACTGAAGCTTTCTTT
v_gene: TRBV24-1; j_gene: TRBJ2-1; d_gene: NA; abundance: NA; CDR3aa: CATSDPPLGSSYNEQFF; CDR3nt: TGTGCCACCAGTGACCCCCCCCTGGGGAGCTCCTACAATGAGCAGTTCTTC
v_gene: TRBV25-1; j_gene: TRBJ2-1; d_gene: NA; abundance: NA; CDR3aa: CASSYDSGSYNEQSF; CDR3nt: TGTGCCAGCAGTTACGACAGCGGCTCCTACAATGAGCAGTCCTTC
v_gene: TRBV6-5; j_gene: TRBJ1-2; d_gene: TRBD1; abundance: NA; CDR3aa: CASSYRFGDRPGYTF; CDR3nt: TGTGCCAGCAGTTACCGATTCGGGGACAGGCCTGGCTACACCTTC
v_gene: TRBV4-2; j_gene: TRBJ1-3; d_gene: NA; abundance: many; CDR3aa: CASSLTGIDSGNTIYF; CDR3nt: TGTGCCAGCAGCCTGACTGGGATCGACTCTGGAAACACCATATATTTT
v_gene: TRBV6-6; j_gene: TRBJ2-1; d_gene: NA; abundance: NA; CDR3aa: CASSVLPGYNEQFF; CDR3nt: TGTGCCAGCAGTGTCCTACCGGGGTACAATGAGCAGTTCTTC
v_gene: TRBV20-1; j_gene: TRBJ2-1; d_gene: TRBD2; abundance: many; CDR3aa: CSATDGGSLLNEQFF; CDR3nt: TGCAGTGCTACCGACGGCGGGAGTCTTTTGAATGAGCAGTTCTTC
v_gene: TRBV10-3; j_gene: TRBJ1-6; d_gene: NA; abundance: NA; CDR3aa: CAISGNRVYNSPLHF; CDR3nt: TGTGCCATCAGTGGAAACAGGGTTTATAATTCACCCCTCCACTTT
v_gene: TRBV24-1; j_gene: TRBJ1-2; d_gene: NA; abundance: NA; CDR3aa: CAASDLDRGGYTF; CDR3nt: TGTGCCGCCAGTGACCTTGACCGGGGTGGCTACACCTTC
v_gene: TRBV18; j_gene: TRBJ2-1; d_gene: NA; abundance: NA; CDR3aa: CASSPPSARGANEQFF; CDR3nt: TGTGCCAGCTCACCACCGTCGGCAAGGGGGGCTAATGAGCAGTTCTTC
v_gene: TRBV15; j_gene: TRBJ2-7; d_gene: NA; abundance: few; CDR3aa: CATSRAPLGEQYF; CDR3nt: TGTGCCACCAGCAGAGCGCCCTTAGGCGAGCAGTACTTC
v_gene: TRBV19; j_gene: TRBJ2-7; d_gene: TRBD1; abundance: NA; CDR3aa: CASSIGDRVYEQYF; CDR3nt: TGTGCCAGTAGTATCGGGGACAGGGTCTACGAGCAGTACTTC
v_gene: TRBV7-8; j_gene: TRBJ2-5; d_gene: NA; abundance: few; CDR3aa: CASSLAGGGLETQYF; CDR3nt: TGTGCCAGCAGCTTAGCCGGGGGCGGGTTAGAGACCCAGTACTTC
v_gene: TRBV6-2/TRBV6-3; j_gene: TRBJ1-2; d_gene: NA; abundance: NA; CDR3aa: CASSYSLRGTRLRGYTF; CDR3nt: TGTGCCAGCAGTTACTCCCTCCGGGGGACCCGCCTTCGTGGCTACACCTTC
v_gene: TRBV29-1; j_gene: TRBJ2-2; d_gene: NA; abundance: NA; CDR3aa: CSVEDTGELFF; CDR3nt: TGCAGCGTTGAGGACACCGGGGAGCTGTTTTTT
v_gene: TRBV15; j_gene: TRBJ2-4; d_gene: TRBD2; abundance: few; CDR3aa: CATSRGGEGPKNIQYF; CDR3nt: TGTGCCACCAGCCGGGGCGGGGAGGGGCCCAAAAACATTCAGTACTTC
v_gene: TRBV27; j_gene: TRBJ1-1; d_gene: NA; abundance: few; CDR3aa: CASRSGGVGATEAFF; CDR3nt: TGTGCCAGTAGGAGTGGGGGCGTGGGGGCCACTGAAGCTTTCTTT
v_gene: TRBV11-2; j_gene: TRBJ2-1; d_gene: NA; abundance: NA; CDR3aa: CASRRGTGDNEQFF; CDR3nt: TGTGCCAGCAGACGAGGGACGGGGGACAATGAGCAGTTCTTC
v_gene: TRBV24-1; j_gene: TRBJ2-7; d_gene: TRBD2; abundance: NA; CDR3aa: CATSAGGVANEQCF; CDR3nt: TGTGCCACCAGTGCCGGGGGGGTGGCAAACGAGCAGTGCTTC
v_gene: TRBV29-1; j_gene: TRBJ1-2; d_gene: TRBD1; abundance: NA; CDR3aa: CSVDGTVYGYTF; CDR3nt: TGCAGCGTTGACGGGACAGTCTATGGCTACACCTTC
v_gene: TRBV6-2/TRBV6-3; j_gene: TRBJ2-3; d_gene: NA; abundance: many; CDR3aa: CASRLTGGMDTQYF; CDR3nt: TGTGCCAGCAGGCTAACGGGTGGGATGGATACGCAGTATTTT
v_gene: TRBV10-3; j_gene: TRBJ1-6; d_gene: TRBD1; abundance: once; CDR3aa: CAAQQGDSPLHF; CDR3nt: TGTGCCGCCCAACAGGGGGATTCACCCCTCCACTTT
v_gene: TRBV13; j_gene: TRBJ1-2; d_gene: NA; abundance: NA; CDR3aa: CASSYGGDHGYTF; CDR3nt: TGTGCCAGCAGCTACGGGGGTGATCATGGCTACACCTTC
v_gene: TRBV9; j_gene: TRBJ2-3; d_gene: NA; abundance: NA; CDR3aa: CASSYSEGIGDTQYF; CDR3nt: TGTGCCAGCAGTTACTCGGAGGGTATAGGAGATACGCAGTATTTT
v_gene: TRBV16; j_gene: TRBJ2-5; d_gene: TRBD1; abundance: few; CDR3aa: CASSPGTGGQETQYF; CDR3nt: TGTGCCAGCAGCCCCGGGACAGGGGGCCAAGAGACCCAGTACTTC
v_gene: TRBV29-1; j_gene: TRBJ1-2; d_gene: TRBD1; abundance: few; CDR3aa: CSVAGQAHGYTF; CDR3nt: TGCAGCGTAGCCGGACAGGCGCATGGCTACACCTTC